The 31 T cell receptor beta chains given below trace back to one sample, sequenced in a study of T cells in Graves' hyperthyroidism and ophthalmopathy. Amplified regions were TCR beta CDR3 sequences from RNA transcripts. First-round RT-PCR targeting the TCR CDR3 was performed with the HTBI primer set. TCRdb passed the multiplex PCR reads through MiXCR, listing each CDR3 protein once. There are 550,000 to 800,000 distinct CDR3 sequences in the sample; 17% occur only once, and 15% to 19% lies in the top ten. Sequencing was done on a sample of blood. These TCRs come from a man aged 50 to 60 with Graves' hyperthyroidism.

J is TRBJ1-5 and V is TRBV19, with D unclear. Germline values: CDR1 LNHDA, CDR2 SQIVND (reference sequence). Between the trimmed V and J ends, which lost 5 bases and 3 bases, there was a span of 11 bases. The CDR3 contains 14 residues. The CDR3 loop is CASSPSLSNQPQHF. The CDR3 DNA follows: TGTGCCAGTAGTCCCTCGCTCTCCAATCAGCCCCAGCATTTT.

This chain uses TRBV20-1 with TRBJ2-3; TRBD1 matches 8 bases. The CDR3 consists of 15 residues. V lost 5 bases, J lost 0 bases, and 7 bases stayed unmatched. In germline, CDR1 is DFQATT, CDR2 SNEGSKA (reference sequence). CDR3 sequence: CSADRGASSTDTQYF. As DNA, the CDR3 is TGCAGTGCTGACAGGGGAGCATCCAGCACAGATACGCAGTATTTT.

There are many counts of this clonotype. This chain uses TRBV27 with TRBJ2-1; D is possibly TRBD1 (5 bases). This CDR3 has 16 residues. Trimming removed 0 bases from V and 8 bases from J, with 17 bases in between. Per the germline V gene, CDR1 is MNHEY and CDR2 is SMNVEV (reference sequence). CDR3 amino acids: CASSLSPTGQGDEQFF. CDR3 in DNA: TGTGCCAGCAGTTTATCGCCCACAGGCCAAGGAGATGAGCAGTTCTTC.

This clonotype showed up many times. This rearrangement joins TRBV7-9 to TRBJ2-7; no firm D call. The CDR3 totals 14 residues. Germline lookup yields CDR1 SEHNR and CDR2 FQNEAQ (reference sequence). Trimming shortened V by 2 bases and J by 6 bases, and 14 bases separated the two germline ends. The CDR3 here is CASSLTTVSSEQYF. The CDR3 bases are TGTGCCAGCAGCTTAACTACAGTGAGCAGCGAGCAGTACTTC.

The gene calls are TRBV15 and TRBJ2-1, with D perhaps matching TRBD2 (6 bases). Per the germline V gene, CDR1 is LNHNV and CDR2 is YYDKDF (reference sequence). Trimming left V 3 bases short and J 8 bases short, with 20 bases between. This CDR3 comprises 16 residues. CDR3 region: CATSSPLAGPTDEQFF. The CDR3 DNA reads as TGTGCCACCAGCAGCCCCCTGGCGGGGCCCACCGATGAGCAGTTCTTC.

The V and J genes are TRBV7-8 and TRBJ2-1, with D hard to call. CDR1 and CDR2 from the germline V gene are SGHVS and FQNEAQ. Trimming removed 3 bases at V and 5 bases at J, with 17 bases between. The CDR3 consists of 16 residues. In DNA form, the CDR3 reads TGTGCCAGCAGCTTTGAGTTCTTGCCCCCCAACAATGAGCAGTTCTTC. Amino acids: CASSFEFLPPNNEQFF.

The chain couples TRBV7-2 to TRBJ1-5, with 10 bases fitting TRBD1. Germline V lookup: CDR1 SGHTA, CDR2 FQGNSA. The CDR3 runs 15 residues. The J segment lost 4 bases and the V segment lost 6 bases, leaving 6 bases of the junction unmatched. The CDR3 coding sequence is TGTGCCAGCAGAAGTGGACAGGGGGAAAATCAGCCCCAGCATTTT. As protein: CASRSGQGENQPQHF.

This clonotype was picked up a small number of times. The chain combines TRBV7-2 with TRBJ2-6; 7 bases line up with TRBD1. Germline V gene sequence: CDR1 SGHTA, CDR2 FQGNSA. The V gene end was trimmed by 6 bases and the J gene end by 4 bases; junction bases not matched to a gene: 6. The CDR3 sequence is 15 residues long. As DNA, the CDR3 is TGTGCCAGCAGGCAGACAGGGCGGGGGGCCAACGTCCTGACTTTC. Its protein is CASRQTGRGANVLTF. The variable domain in full, completed from reference TRBV7-2 and TRBJ2-6, reads GAGVSQSPSNKVTEKGKDVELRCDPISGHTALYWYRQSLGQGLEFLIYFQGNSAPDKSGLPSDRFSAERTGGSVSTLTIQRTQQEDSAVYLCASRQTGRGANVLTFGAGSRLTVL.

Many counts were recorded for this clonotype. This chain connects TRBV28 to TRBJ2-7; 7 positions match TRBD2. V shed 5 bases, J shed 5 bases, and the junction held 12 bases outside the gene matches. CDR1 is MDHEN and CDR2 is SYDVKM in the germline V gene. The CDR3 contains 15 residues. The CDR3 nucleotides read TGTGCCAGCAGTCCCCGTGTGGGCGGGAGCGACGAGCAGTACTTC. Protein product: CASSPRVGGSDEQYF.

This clonotype appeared many times. The J gene is TRBJ2-3, the V gene TRBV27; 14 nucleotides align to TRBD2. Germline lookup yields CDR1 MNHEY and CDR2 SMNVEV (reference sequence). CDR3 length: 17 residues. Germline trimming cut 4 bases from V and 4 bases from J; bases unmatched to any gene: 7. CDR3 sequence reads: CASSSGTSGRSADTQYF. The CDR3 coding sequence is TGTGCCAGCAGTTCAGGGACTAGCGGGAGAAGCGCAGATACGCAGTATTTT.

The chain carries TRBV28 and TRBJ2-1; no definite D call. Germline CDR1 reads MDHEN; CDR2 reads SYDVKM. V was pared by 2 bases and J by 10 bases, with 15 bases between. The CDR3 has 14 residues. The DNA for the CDR3 is TGTGCCAGCAGTTTAAGACCGAGCTTTGAGGAGCAGTTCTTC. This sequence encodes CASSLRPSFEEQFF. Combining the CDR3 with reference TRBV28 and TRBJ2-1 gives the whole variable domain DVKVTQSSRYLVKRTGEKVFLECVQDMDHENMFWYRQDPGLGLRLIYFSYDVKMKEKGDIPEGYSVSREKKERFSLILESASTNQTSMYLCASSLRPSFEEQFFGPGTRLTVL.

This clonotype was observed at least ten times. The rearrangement uses TRBV7-2 and TRBJ1-2; TRBD1 agrees at 7 bases. The CDR3 is made up of 15 amino acids. The germline V gene encodes CDR1 SGHTA and CDR2 FQGNSA. The ends lost 5 bases at V and 5 bases at J; junction bases unmatched: 11. CDR3 sequence (DNA): TGTGCCAGCAGCCCCGGACAGGTTTATTCTTATGGCTACACCTTC. As protein: CASSPGQVYSYGYTF.

This clonotype was picked up many times. CDR3 residues: CASSYRSSYNSPLHF. The CDR3 DNA follows: TGTGCCAGCAGTTACCGGAGCTCCTATAATTCACCCCTCCACTTT. The V and J genes are TRBV6-5 and TRBJ1-6; D uncertain. The CDR3 length is 15 residues. V lost 2 bases to trimming and J lost 0 bases, with 5 bases between them. Per the germline V gene, CDR1 is MNHEY and CDR2 is SVGAGI.

This clonotype appeared a few times. The chain links TRBV7-2 to TRBJ2-5; 7 bases map to TRBD1. V lost 0 bases to trimming and J lost 3 bases; unmatched junction nucleotides: 4. This CDR3 is built from 15 residues. CDR1 and CDR2 (germline): SGHTA, FQGNSA. CDR3 region: CASSLAGTVKETQYF. DNA for the CDR3: TGTGCCAGCAGCTTAGCCGGGACAGTTAAAGAGACCCAGTACTTC.

This clonotype was observed at least ten times. V gene TRBV6-1 combines with J gene TRBJ2-1, with D possibly being TRBD1 (5 bases). V lost 2 bases and J 4 bases, leaving 12 bases between the germline ends. Germline V gene lookup returns CDR1 MNHNS and CDR2 SASEGT. The CDR3 loop spans 15 amino acids. CDR3 coding DNA: TGTGCCAGCAGTGAAAGTCCAGGGATATACAATGAGCAGTTCTTC. Amino acids: CASSESPGIYNEQFF.

This clonotype has just a few counts. The gene calls are TRBV28 and TRBJ2-1; 7 nucleotides line up with TRBD2. Germline CDR1 is MDHEN and CDR2 is SYDVKM. The V segment lost 7 bases and the J segment 8 bases; nucleotides outside the gene matches: 14. CDR3 length: 15 residues. For the CDR3, the DNA is TGTGCCAGCACCCCGGGACTACCCCAAGGCTATGAGCAGTTCTTC. Amino acid sequence: CASTPGLPQGYEQFF.

With respect to this clonotype: Possible read error: a much larger clone is one base away. The V and J genes are TRBV3-1 and TRBJ1-1; TRBD1 aligns across 8 bases. Germline assignment: CDR1 LGHDT and CDR2 YNNKEL (reference sequence). CDR3 length: 14 residues. The CDR3 nucleotides read TGTGCCAACAGCCACGACAGGGGAAGCACTGAAGCTTTCTTT. This sequence encodes CANSHDRGSTEAFF.

This clonotype was observed many times. The V and J genes are TRBV12-3 or TRBV12-4 and TRBJ2-3, with a possible D match to TRBD2 (5 bases). Deletions cut 1 base from V and 2 bases from J, with 19 bases between. This CDR3 has 18 amino acids. DNA of the CDR3: TGTGCCAGCAGTTTAGGGGGTGGGCGGAGGCGGACCACAGATACGCAGTATTTT. Translated: CASSLGGGRRRTTDTQYF.

This clonotype has ten or more counts. The rearrangement joins TRBV15 to TRBJ2-2; 9 nucleotides match TRBD1. Germline V CDR1 and CDR2: LNHNV, YYDKDF (reference sequence). Unmatched junction bases numbered 8, after V lost 5 bases and J lost 7 bases. The CDR3 runs 15 residues. CDR3 coding DNA: TGTGCCACCAGCCCACGGACAGGGGCGGGCGGGGAGCTGTTTTTT. Protein sequence: CATSPRTGAGGELFF.

The table lists this clonotype with many counts. The chain has TRBV7-9 and TRBJ2-3; 8 bases map to TRBD1. The CDR3 sequence is 14 residues long. Trimming cost V 4 bases and J 4 bases; bases outside gene matches: 4. Germline CDR1 SEHNR, CDR2 FQNEAQ (reference sequence). The CDR3 nucleotides read TGTGCCAGCAGCTCGCAGACAGGGGCAGATACGCAGTATTTT. Amino acid sequence: CASSSQTGADTQYF.

This clonotype showed up many times. V usage is TRBV6-5 and J usage is TRBJ2-2, with a possible D match to TRBD2 (5 bases). Germline lookup yields CDR1 MNHEY and CDR2 SVGAGI. Between the trimmed V and J ends, which lost 0 bases and 0 bases, there was a span of 8 bases. This CDR3 is built from 16 residues. This CDR3 reads CASSYSTGANTGELFF. The CDR3 nucleotides read TGTGCCAGCAGTTACTCGACCGGGGCGAACACCGGGGAGCTGTTTTTT.

This clonotype has at least ten counts. The V and J genes are TRBV12-3 or TRBV12-4 and TRBJ1-2, with a tentative D call TRBD1 (6 bases). This CDR3 contains 13 residues. The ends were cut back, 6 bases at V and 4 bases at J, with 12 bases in the middle. CDR3 amino acids: CASSTGTTYGYTF. The CDR3 bases are TGTGCCAGCAGCACCGGGACAACCTATGGCTACACCTTC.

This clonotype was recorded many times. The gene calls are TRBV12-3 or TRBV12-4 and TRBJ2-1; D is possibly TRBD2 (6 bases). V shed 8 bases and J shed 5 bases, with 19 bases lying between them. This CDR3 has 15 amino acids. CDR3 residues: CASPLGASANNEQFF. CDR3 nucleotide sequence: TGTGCCAGCCCCCTAGGGGCTAGCGCAAACAATGAGCAGTTCTTC.

A remark on this clonotype: Germline and junction disagree at one end, which may indicate a read error. V is TRBV7-3 and J is TRBJ2-2, with TRBD2 matching 7 bases. This CDR3 is built from 16 residues. In germline, CDR1 is SGHTA, CDR2 FQGTGA. CDR3: CASSRRDYPNAGELFF. For the CDR3, the DNA is TGCGCCAGCAGCCGACGGGACTACCCGAACGCCGGGGAGCTGTTTTTT.

This clonotype was detected only a few times. An end of the junction differs from the germline gene, which may be a read error. The chain couples TRBV2 to TRBJ1-4, with a possible D match to TRBD1 (5 bases). CDR1 and CDR2 (germline): SNHLY, FYNNEI. The CDR3 has 11 residues. CDR3 DNA sequence: TGTGCCAGCTCAGGGACTGAAAGACTGTTTTTT. Translation gives CASSGTERLFF. Variable domain in full (rest from reference TRBV2 and TRBJ1-4): EPEVTQTPSHQVTQMGQEVILRCVPISNHLYFYWYRQILGQKVEFLVSFYNNEISEKSEIFDDQFSVERPDGSNFTLKIRSTKLEDSAMYFCASSGTERLFFGSGTQLSVL.

This clonotype was found many times. CDR3 residues: CASSLGLFQETQYF. The CDR3 region has the DNA TGTGCCAGCAGTTTAGGTCTCTTCCAAGAGACCCAGTACTTC. The rearrangement uses TRBV12-3 or TRBV12-4 and TRBJ2-5; D is ambiguous. The V and J ends lost 1 base and 1 base respectively, with 7 bases between them. The CDR3 length is 14 residues.

The J gene is TRBJ2-1, the V gene TRBV27, with D tentatively TRBD1 or TRBD2 (6 bases each). Germline V gene lookup returns CDR1 MNHEY and CDR2 SMNVEV (reference sequence). Trimming took 3 bases from V and 1 from J, leaving 16 bases between them. This CDR3 is built from 17 residues. The CDR3 nucleotides read TGTGCCAGCAGTTTCCTCCCGGGGGCGAGGTCCTACAATGAGCAGTTCTTC. It translates to CASSFLPGARSYNEQFF.

This clonotype was seen more than once but under ten times. This chain uses TRBV7-9 with TRBJ2-1; 7 bases are a match to TRBD1. Germline V CDR1 and CDR2: SEHNR, FQNEAQ (reference sequence). This CDR3 spans 13 amino acids. J gave up 9 bases and V 5 bases, and 7 bases lay outside the gene matches. CDR3 protein: CASSPRPGGEQFF. As DNA, the CDR3 is TGTGCCAGCAGCCCCCGACCAGGGGGTGAGCAGTTCTTC.

At least ten counts were recorded for this clonotype. J is TRBJ2-2 and V is TRBV5-1; 7 bases match TRBD2. The junction had 8 bases not matched to a gene; V was cut back by 5 bases and J by 7 bases. Germline V gene lookup returns CDR1 SGHRS and CDR2 YFSETQ. This CDR3 has 14 amino acids. CDR3 loop: CASRLGAGVGELFF. In DNA form, the CDR3 reads TGCGCCAGCAGACTCGGGGCGGGAGTCGGGGAGCTGTTTTTT.

Ten or more counts support this clonotype. The chain combines TRBV6-1 with TRBJ1-3; D gene ambiguous. V dropped 4 bases and J dropped 1 base, with 11 bases sitting between them. The CDR3 length is 15 residues. Germline V gene lookup returns CDR1 MNHNS and CDR2 SASEGT. The CDR3 DNA sequence: TGTGCCAGCAGTGGGCAGCGGCCATCTGGAAACACCATATATTTT. Translated: CASSGQRPSGNTIYF.

The chain is built from TRBV20-1 and TRBJ2-1; 10 bases align to TRBD1. This CDR3 contains 15 residues. CDR1 and CDR2 from the germline V gene are DFQATT and SNEGSKA (reference sequence). Trimming at V came to 6 bases and at J to 7 bases, leaving 12 bases not matched to a gene. The CDR3 is CSALLPGTGANEQFF. The CDR3 DNA follows: TGCAGTGCCCTTCTGCCTGGGACAGGGGCGAATGAGCAGTTCTTC.